This T cell receptor beta chain is drawn from a study of a mutant IDH1 vaccine in newly diagnosed glioma. Looking at the study overall: Patients received vaccination from 4-6 weeks after radiotherapy alone, or with temozolomide cycles.

The time point here: week 11, during vaccination. With topical imiquimod, each dose of the vaccine consisted of 300 ug of mutant IDH1 20-mer peptide. New WHO grade 3 or 4 IDH1-mutant, ATRX-lost astrocytomas were present in all donors. This clone was found once. Its antigen is unidentified. Study outcomes and limitations: Patients showed vaccine-induced immune responses at a rate of roughly 94%. Pseudoprogression looked unconnected to shifts in top peripheral T cell clonotypes.

Sequencing was performed with immunoSEQ multiplex PCR; in TCRdb, only in-frame clones are kept and a portion is missing. The repertoire holds 110,000 or so clones, with 85% to 90% as singletons. The V end was cut by 3 bases, the J end by 5 bases, with 11 bases between. There are 13 residues in the CDR3. Germline loops: CDR1 SGDLS, CDR2 YYNGEE. The TCR originated in a woman aged 45 to 65 with glioma. V and J are TRBV9 and TRBJ2-5; unclear D gene. This sample comprised PBMCs, obtained from a glioma patient whose treatment included an IDH1 peptide vaccine. CDR3 region: CASSAKDGETQYF. CDR3 nucleotides: TGTGCCAGCAGCGCCAAGGACGGGGAGACCCAGTACTTC.